The 19 T cell receptor beta chains listed next were all sequenced from one sample in a study of blood T cell repertoires in COVID-19. Only in-frame clones appear in the TCRdb table, and some are missing; sequencing was by immunoSEQ multiplex PCR. The data contain more than 85,000 clones, around 90% of them seen just once; the ten biggest clones take up around 2.2%. Sequencing was performed on peripheral blood. These receptors all stem from a man aged 45-60 years with COVID-19, enrolled during active disease.

V gene TRBV27 combines with J gene TRBJ1-2; D uncertain. CDR3 length equals 13 residues. The germline V gene encodes CDR1 MNHEY and CDR2 SMNVEV (reference sequence). With 2 bases removed from V and 0 bases from J, the gap between germline ends came to 4 bases. The CDR3 DNA follows: TGTGCCAGCAGTTTAGGCACTAACTATGGCTACACCTTC. It is translated as CASSLGTNYGYTF.

This clone occurred once. The chain uses TRBV30 and TRBJ2-1; 10 positions match TRBD2. Germline CDR1 is GTSNPN and CDR2 is SVGIG (reference sequence). The CDR3 length is 15 residues. J lost 8 bases, V lost 0 bases, and 7 bases had no gene match. The CDR3 spells CAWSVGTSGDDEQFF. The DNA for the CDR3 is TGTGCCTGGAGTGTAGGTACTAGCGGGGACGATGAGCAGTTCTTC.

The chain recombines TRBV6-4 with TRBJ2-3, with D maybe TRBD1 (6 bases). Germline V gene sequence: CDR1 MRHNA, CDR2 SNTAGT. The CDR3 runs 20 residues. Trimming removed 4 bases at V and 0 bases at J, with 26 bases between. CDR3 sequence: CASSGGTIEIRTYSTDTQYF. CDR3 coding DNA: TGTGCCAGCAGTGGGGGGACAATAGAAATCCGTACTTATAGCACAGATACGCAGTATTTT.

V and J are TRBV18 and TRBJ2-7, with a tentative D call TRBD2 (5 bases). This CDR3 is 15 amino acids long. V shed 3 bases and J shed 7 bases, with 19 bases lying between them. Germline V lookup: CDR1 KGHSH, CDR2 LQKENI. CDR3: CASSPVEGQVGEQYF. CDR3 DNA sequence: TGTGCCAGCTCACCGGTAGAGGGCCAGGTGGGTGAGCAGTACTTC.

J is TRBJ1-1 and V is TRBV30; 7 bases align to TRBD1. The CDR3 spans 14 residues. Germline V gene sequence: CDR1 GTSNPN, CDR2 SVGIG (reference sequence). With 4 bases clipped from V and 2 bases from J, the junction kept 7 bases outside the gene matches. CDR3 residues: CAWIYRDRNTEAFF. The CDR3 bases are TGTGCCTGGATTTACCGGGACAGAAACACTGAAGCTTTCTTT.

This rearrangement joins TRBV11-2 to TRBJ1-2; TRBD1 is a possible D gene (6 bases). The V and J ends lost 3 bases and 3 bases respectively, with 17 bases between them. CDR3 size: 16 residues. Germline V gene data show CDR1 as SGHAT and CDR2 as FQNNGV. CDR3: CASSLSGTRDYYGYTF. DNA for the CDR3: TGTGCCAGCAGCTTGAGCGGGACACGAGACTACTATGGCTACACCTTC.

The chain has TRBV18 and TRBJ1-6; D is perhaps TRBD1 (5 bases). Germline loops: CDR1 KGHSH, CDR2 LQKENI. This CDR3 contains 16 residues. V dropped 1 base and J dropped 7 bases, with 14 bases sitting between them. This CDR3 is CASSPRSGEGNSPLHF. The CDR3 DNA follows: TGTGCCAGCTCACCACGTTCCGGGGAGGGGAATTCACCCCTCCACTTT.

V and J are TRBV19 and TRBJ1-2; tentatively, D is TRBD1 (6 bases). The CDR3 is made up of 13 amino acids. From germline, CDR1 is LNHDA and CDR2 SQIVND (reference sequence). The V end was cut by 6 bases, the J end by 2 bases, with 10 bases between. The CDR3, as DNA: TGTGCCAGTAGGCTACAGGGAAACTATGGCTACACCTTC. It specifies CASRLQGNYGYTF.

This chain connects TRBV1 to TRBJ1-5. TRBV1 has pseudogene status. The CDR3 extends over 15 amino acids. The CDR3 DNA is TGCACCAGCAGCCATCCTGGGGGGGGCAATCAGCCCCAGCATTTT. Translating it yields CTSSHPGGGNQPQHF.

The chain employs TRBV27 and TRBJ1-2; D remains ambiguous. CDR3 length equals 16 residues. Germline V gives CDR1 MNHEY, CDR2 SMNVEV (reference sequence). Trimming took off 2 bases at V and 8 bases at J, with 21 bases between the two ends. This CDR3 is CASSLIGLRDPKGYTF. The DNA for the CDR3 is TGTGCCAGCAGTTTAATCGGGTTGCGGGATCCTAAGGGCTACACCTTC.

The J gene is TRBJ1-2, the V gene TRBV29-1; the D gene is possibly TRBD1 (6 bases). V was trimmed by 4 bases and J by 7 bases, leaving 10 bases between them. Germline assignment: CDR1 SQVTM and CDR2 ANQGSEA. CDR3 size: 11 residues. The CDR3 protein is CSVVRGGGYTF. Written as DNA, the CDR3 is TGCAGCGTTGTAAGGGGGGGTGGCTACACCTTC.

This chain joins TRBV2 and TRBJ1-2; D uncertain. Trimming left V 1 base short and J 5 bases short, with 17 bases between. There are 16 residues in the CDR3. Germline loops: CDR1 SNHLY, CDR2 FYNNEI. CDR3 sequence (DNA): TGTGCCAGCAGTGAAGTTATCCAGGCAAGCTTTTATGGCTACACCTTC. Protein sequence: CASSEVIQASFYGYTF.

The CDR3 bases are TGTGCCAGCAGTTACTCGAAGGGGCTGGCAGATACGCAGTATTTT. Protein product: CASSYSKGLADTQYF. The chain joins TRBV6-5 to TRBJ2-3; D may be TRBD1 (5 bases). Germline V gene lookup returns CDR1 MNHEY and CDR2 SVGAGI. V was pared by 0 bases and J by 4 bases, with 11 bases between. The CDR3 runs to 15 residues.

The V call is TRBV7-2, the J call TRBJ1-5; 8 bases align to TRBD1. Germline assignment: CDR1 SGHTA and CDR2 FQGNSA. The CDR3 length is 16 residues. With V trimmed by 3 bases and J by 7 bases, 11 bases remained unmatched. The CDR3 nucleotides read TGTGCCAGCAGCTTGGGGAGTCAGGGGGCGGGCCAGCCCCAGCATTTT. Amino acids: CASSLGSQGAGQPQHF.

The CDR3 nucleotides are TGCGCCAGCAGCTTGTCGGCCAGGGGAGAGCTTGCTGAAGCTTTCTTT. Amino acid sequence: CASSLSARGELAEAFF. The chain is built from TRBV5-1 and TRBJ1-1, with D tentatively TRBD1 (6 bases). The V gene lost 1 base and the J gene lost 6 bases, with 19 bases spanning the gap. Germline-derived CDR1 and CDR2 are SGHRS and YFSETQ. The CDR3 contains 16 residues.

The V gene is TRBV2, the J gene TRBJ1-6, with D perhaps TRBD1 (5 bases). CDR1 is SNHLY, CDR2 FYNNEI, per germline. Deletions cut 3 bases from V and 8 bases from J, with 14 bases between. The CDR3 runs 15 residues. CDR3 sequence: CASSDTGRWDSPLHF. The DNA for the CDR3 is TGTGCCAGCAGTGATACAGGACGGTGGGATTCACCCCTCCACTTT.

This clone was seen a single time. The V and J genes are TRBV30 and TRBJ1-2, with D possibly being TRBD1 (6 bases). The germline gives CDR1 GTSNPN, CDR2 SVGIG (reference sequence). CDR3 length: 11 amino acids. Deletions cut 2 bases from V and 8 bases from J, with 9 bases between. Written as DNA, the CDR3 is TGTGCCTGGAGTCTTCAGGGGGGCTACACCTTC. Translation gives CAWSLQGGYTF.

This clone turned up a few times. The chain joins TRBV10-3 to TRBJ1-1, with 10 bases matching TRBD1. V dropped 11 bases and J dropped 5; count of bases not matched to a gene: 8. This CDR3 contains 13 residues. Per the germline V gene, CDR1 is ENHRY and CDR2 is SYGVKD. In DNA, the CDR3 is TGTGCCGCAAGAGGACAGGGGGTAACTGAAGCTTTCTTT. Amino acid sequence: CAARGQGVTEAFF.

The rearrangement uses TRBV6-2 or TRBV6-3 and TRBJ1-2; TRBD1 matches at 9 bases. This CDR3 is built from 15 residues. Per germline, CDR1 MNHEY and CDR2 SVGEGT. J lost 5 bases, V lost 5 bases, and 9 bases had no gene match. This CDR3 is CASSRPGQGYYGYTF. CDR3 DNA: TGTGCCAGCAGTAGACCGGGACAGGGATATTATGGCTACACCTTC.